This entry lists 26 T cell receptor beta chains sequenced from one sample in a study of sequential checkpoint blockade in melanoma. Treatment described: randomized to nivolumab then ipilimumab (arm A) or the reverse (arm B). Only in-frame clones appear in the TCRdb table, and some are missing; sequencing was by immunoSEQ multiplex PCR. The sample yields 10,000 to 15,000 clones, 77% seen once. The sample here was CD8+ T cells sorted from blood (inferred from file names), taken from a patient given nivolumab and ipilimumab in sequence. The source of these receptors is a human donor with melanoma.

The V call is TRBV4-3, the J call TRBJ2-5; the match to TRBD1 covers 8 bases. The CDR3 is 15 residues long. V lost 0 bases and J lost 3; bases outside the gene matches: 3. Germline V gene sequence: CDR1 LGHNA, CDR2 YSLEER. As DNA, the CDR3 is TGCGCCAGCAGCCAAGATCGGACAGGGAAAGAGACCCAGTACTTC. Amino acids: CASSQDRTGKETQYF.

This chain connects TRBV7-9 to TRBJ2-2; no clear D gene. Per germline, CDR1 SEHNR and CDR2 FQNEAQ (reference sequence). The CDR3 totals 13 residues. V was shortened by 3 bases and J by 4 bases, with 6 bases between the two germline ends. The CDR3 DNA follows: TGTGCCAGCAGCTTCCTACTCACCGGGGAGCTGTTTTTT. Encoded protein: CASSFLLTGELFF.

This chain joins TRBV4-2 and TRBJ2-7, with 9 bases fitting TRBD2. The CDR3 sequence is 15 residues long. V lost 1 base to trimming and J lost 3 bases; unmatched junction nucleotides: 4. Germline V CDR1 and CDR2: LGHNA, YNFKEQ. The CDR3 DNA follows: TGTGCCAGCAGCCAAGTTGCTAGCGGGGTCTACGAGCAGTACTTC. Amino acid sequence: CASSQVASGVYEQYF.

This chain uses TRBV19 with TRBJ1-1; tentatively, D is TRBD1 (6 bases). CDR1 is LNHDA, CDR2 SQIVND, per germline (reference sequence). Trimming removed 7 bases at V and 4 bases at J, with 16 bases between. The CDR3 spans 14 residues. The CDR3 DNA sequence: TGTGCCAGTATGGAGACAGGCCTTGGCACTGAAGCTTTCTTT. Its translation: CASMETGLGTEAFF.

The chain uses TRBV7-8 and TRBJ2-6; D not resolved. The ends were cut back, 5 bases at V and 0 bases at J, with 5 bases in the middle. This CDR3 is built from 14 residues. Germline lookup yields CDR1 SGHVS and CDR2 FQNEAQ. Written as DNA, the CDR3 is TGTGCCAGCAGCCGTTACTCTGGGGCCAACGTCCTGACTTTC. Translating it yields CASSRYSGANVLTF.

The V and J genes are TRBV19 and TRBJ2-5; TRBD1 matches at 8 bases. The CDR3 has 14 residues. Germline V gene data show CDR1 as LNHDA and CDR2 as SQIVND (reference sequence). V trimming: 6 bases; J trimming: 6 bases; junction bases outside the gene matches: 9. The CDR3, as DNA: TGTGCCAGTAGATCGGACAGGGCGAGCAAGACCCAGTACTTC. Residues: CASRSDRASKTQYF.

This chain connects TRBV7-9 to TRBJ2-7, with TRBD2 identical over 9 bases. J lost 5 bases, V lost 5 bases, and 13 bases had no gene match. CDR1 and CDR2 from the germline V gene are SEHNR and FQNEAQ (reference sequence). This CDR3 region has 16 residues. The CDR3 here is CASSPKAGLAFHEQYF. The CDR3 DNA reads TGTGCCAGCAGCCCAAAAGCTGGACTAGCGTTTCACGAGCAGTACTTC.

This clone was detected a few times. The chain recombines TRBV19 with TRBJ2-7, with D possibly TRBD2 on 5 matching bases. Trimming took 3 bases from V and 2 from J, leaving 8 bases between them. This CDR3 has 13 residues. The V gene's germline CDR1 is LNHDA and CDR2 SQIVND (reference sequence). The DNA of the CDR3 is TGTGCCAGTAGTATTGGACTCGCCTACGAGCAGTACTTC. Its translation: CASSIGLAYEQYF.

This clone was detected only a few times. DNA for the CDR3: TGTGCCAGTAGTCACACCGGGACAGGGGTAGTCGAGCAGTACTTC. This translates into CASSHTGTGVVEQYF. This chain links TRBV19 with TRBJ2-7, with 10 bases identical to TRBD1. CDR3 length equals 15 residues. Germline trimming cut 5 bases from V and 6 bases from J; bases unmatched to any gene: 10. Germline CDR1 is LNHDA and CDR2 is SQIVND (reference sequence).

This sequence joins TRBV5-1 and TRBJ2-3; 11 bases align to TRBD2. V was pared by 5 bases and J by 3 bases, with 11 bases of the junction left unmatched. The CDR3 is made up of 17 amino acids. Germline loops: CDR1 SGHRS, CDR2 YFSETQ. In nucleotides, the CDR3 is TGCGCCAGCAGTCCTTATAGCGGGAGGGCCAGGACAGATACGCAGTATTTT. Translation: CASSPYSGRARTDTQYF. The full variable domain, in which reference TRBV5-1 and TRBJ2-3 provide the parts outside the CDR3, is KAGVTQTPRYLIKTRGQQVTLSCSPISGHRSVSWYQQTPGQGLQFLFEYFSETQRNKGNFPGRFSGRQFSNSRSEMNVSTLELGDSALYLCASSPYSGRARTDTQYFGPGTRLTVL.

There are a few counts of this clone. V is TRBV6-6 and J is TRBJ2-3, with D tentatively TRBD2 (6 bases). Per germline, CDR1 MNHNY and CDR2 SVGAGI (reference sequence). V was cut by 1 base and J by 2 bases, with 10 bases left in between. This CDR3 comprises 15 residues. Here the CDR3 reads CASSYLRGTTDTQYF. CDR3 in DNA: TGTGCCAGCAGTTACTTGCGGGGAACCACAGATACGCAGTATTTT.

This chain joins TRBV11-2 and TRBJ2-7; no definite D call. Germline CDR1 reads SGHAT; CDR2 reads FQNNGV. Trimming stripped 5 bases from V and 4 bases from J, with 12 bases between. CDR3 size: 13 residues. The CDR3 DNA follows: TGTGCCAGCAGCCAGACTGGTGCTTACGAGCAGTACTTC. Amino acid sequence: CASSQTGAYEQYF. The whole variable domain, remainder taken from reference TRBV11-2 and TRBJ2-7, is EAGVAQSPRYKIIEKRQSVAFWCNPISGHATLYWYQQILGQGPKLLIQFQNNGVVDDSQLPKDRFSAERLKGVDSTLKIQPAKLEDSAVYLCASSQTGAYEQYFGPGTRLTVT.

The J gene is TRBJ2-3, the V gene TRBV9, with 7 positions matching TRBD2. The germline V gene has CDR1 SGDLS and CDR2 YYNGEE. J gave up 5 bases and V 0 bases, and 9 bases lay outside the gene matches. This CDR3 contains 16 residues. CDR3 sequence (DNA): TGTGCCAGCAGCGTAGGCGGCGGGAGAGGGGAAGATACGCAGTATTTT. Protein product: CASSVGGGRGEDTQYF.

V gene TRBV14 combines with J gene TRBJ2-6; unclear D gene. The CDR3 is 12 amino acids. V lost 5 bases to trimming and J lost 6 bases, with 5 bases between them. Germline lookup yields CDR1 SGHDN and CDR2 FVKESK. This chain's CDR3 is CASSVKANVLTF. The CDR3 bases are TGTGCCAGCAGCGTTAAGGCCAACGTCCTGACTTTC.

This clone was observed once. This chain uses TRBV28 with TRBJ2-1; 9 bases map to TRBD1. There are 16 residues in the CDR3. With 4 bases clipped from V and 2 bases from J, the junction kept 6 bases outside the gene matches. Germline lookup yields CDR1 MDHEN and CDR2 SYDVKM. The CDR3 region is CASSSRDRVPYNEQFF. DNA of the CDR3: TGTGCCAGCAGTTCCCGGGACAGGGTCCCCTACAATGAGCAGTTCTTC.

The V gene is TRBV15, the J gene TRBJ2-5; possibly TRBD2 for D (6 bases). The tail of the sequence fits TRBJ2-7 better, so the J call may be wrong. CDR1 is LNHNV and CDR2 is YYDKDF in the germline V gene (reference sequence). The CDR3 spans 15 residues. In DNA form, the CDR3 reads TGTGCCACCAGCAGAGTGGGTCTACGGGGGAACGAGCAGTACTTC. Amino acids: CATSRVGLRGNEQYF.

The CDR3 nucleotides read TGTGCCAGCAGTCCCTCGGTTAGACTAGCCGGAGCGACCCAGTACTTC. Encoded protein: CASSPSVRLAGATQYF. This sequence joins TRBV27 and TRBJ2-5, with 7 positions matching TRBD2. Per the germline V gene, CDR1 is MNHEY and CDR2 is SMNVEV (reference sequence). The ends lost 5 bases at V and 7 bases at J; junction bases unmatched: 16. This CDR3 has 16 residues.

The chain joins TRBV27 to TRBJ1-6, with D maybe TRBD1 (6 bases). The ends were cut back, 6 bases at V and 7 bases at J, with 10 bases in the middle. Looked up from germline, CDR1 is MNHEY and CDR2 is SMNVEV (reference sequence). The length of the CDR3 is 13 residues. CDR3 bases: TGTGCCAGCAGGAAGCAGGGGAATTCACCCCTCCACTTT. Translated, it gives CASRKQGNSPLHF.

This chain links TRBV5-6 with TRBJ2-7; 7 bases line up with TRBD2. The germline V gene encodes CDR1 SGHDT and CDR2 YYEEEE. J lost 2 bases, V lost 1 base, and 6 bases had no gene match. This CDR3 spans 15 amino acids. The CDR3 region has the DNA TGTGCCAGCAGCTTGTGGGGGGGATTGGCCTACGAGCAGTACTTC. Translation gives CASSLWGGLAYEQYF.

CDR3 region: CASSLDRTEGKLFF. As DNA, the CDR3 is TGTGCCAGCAGTTTAGACAGGACTGAGGGAAAACTGTTTTTT. The chain joins TRBV27 to TRBJ1-4, with D possibly being TRBD1 (6 bases). Between the trimmed V and J ends, which lost 2 bases and 10 bases, there was a span of 14 bases. CDR1 is MNHEY and CDR2 is SMNVEV in the germline V gene (reference sequence). The CDR3 runs 14 residues.

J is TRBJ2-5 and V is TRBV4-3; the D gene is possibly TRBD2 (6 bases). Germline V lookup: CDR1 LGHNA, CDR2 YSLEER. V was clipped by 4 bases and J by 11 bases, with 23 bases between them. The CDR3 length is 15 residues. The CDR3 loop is CASSREASVWWEQYF. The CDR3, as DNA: TGCGCCAGCAGCCGGGAGGCATCGGTATGGTGGGAGCAGTACTTC.

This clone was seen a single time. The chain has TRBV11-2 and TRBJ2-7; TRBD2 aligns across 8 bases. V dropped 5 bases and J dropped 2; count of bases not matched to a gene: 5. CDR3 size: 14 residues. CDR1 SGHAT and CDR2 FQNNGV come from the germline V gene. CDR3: CASSEPGLAYEQYF. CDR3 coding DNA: TGTGCCAGCAGCGAACCGGGACTAGCCTACGAGCAGTACTTC.

CDR3 amino acids: CASSLNGGGLASPNEQFF. Written as DNA, the CDR3 is TGTGCCAGCAGCTTAAATGGGGGGGGACTAGCTTCCCCCAATGAGCAGTTCTTC. The chain combines TRBV7-3 with TRBJ2-1; the match to TRBD2 covers 9 bases. This CDR3 has 18 amino acids. The trim removed 1 base at V and 6 bases at J, leaving 13 bases unmatched. In germline, CDR1 is SGHTA, CDR2 FQGTGA.

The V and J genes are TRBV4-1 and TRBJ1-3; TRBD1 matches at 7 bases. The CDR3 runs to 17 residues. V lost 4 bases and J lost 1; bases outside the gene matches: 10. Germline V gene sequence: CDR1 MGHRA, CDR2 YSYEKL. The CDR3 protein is CASSPIAQGESGNTIYF. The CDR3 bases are TGCGCCAGCAGCCCCATAGCCCAGGGGGAGTCTGGAAACACCATATATTTT.

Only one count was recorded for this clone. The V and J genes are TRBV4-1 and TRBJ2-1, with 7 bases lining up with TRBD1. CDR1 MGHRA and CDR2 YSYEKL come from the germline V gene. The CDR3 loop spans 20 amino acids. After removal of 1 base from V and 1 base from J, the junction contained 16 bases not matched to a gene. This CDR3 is CASSQGAQGIRVASYNEQFF. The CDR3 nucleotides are TGCGCCAGCAGCCAAGGGGCACAGGGGATTCGGGTAGCGTCCTACAATGAGCAGTTCTTC.

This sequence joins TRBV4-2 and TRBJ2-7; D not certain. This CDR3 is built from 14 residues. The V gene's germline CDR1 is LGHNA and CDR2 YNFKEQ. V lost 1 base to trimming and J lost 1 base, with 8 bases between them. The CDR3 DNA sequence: TGTGCCAGCAGCCAAGGGAGCTCTTCCTACGAGCAGTACTTC. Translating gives CASSQGSSSYEQYF.